The sequence of this T cell receptor beta chain was determined in a study of blood T cell repertoires in COVID-19. Study context: Both acute and convalescent COVID-19 samples were obtained from the United States, Italy and Spain. PBMCs, B-cell-depleted T cells, or T cells were the source of the cDNA or gDNA that made up the material.

Under the authors' procedure: Estimation of nucleated cell counts was performed using reference gene primer amplification. Generated by immunoSEQ multiplex PCR, the TCRdb table keeps only in-frame clones and is missing some. V and J calls and clone size are given by that table; D and trimming were obtained from the DNA. The sample consists of 470,000 or so clones, around 89% of them appearing once. CDR3 length: 14 amino acids. Trimming pared 7 bases from V and 0 bases from J, leaving 13 bases between. Per germline, CDR1 MNHNS and CDR2 SASEGT. The chain uses TRBV6-1 and TRBJ2-7; D is possibly TRBD1 (6 bases). Sequencing was carried out using peripheral blood. The receptor was derived from a woman between 25 and 40 years old with acute or convalescent COVID-19. The CDR3 loop is CASMGTRGSYEQYF. DNA for the CDR3: TGTGCCAGCATGGGGACAAGGGGCTCCTACGAGCAGTACTTC.